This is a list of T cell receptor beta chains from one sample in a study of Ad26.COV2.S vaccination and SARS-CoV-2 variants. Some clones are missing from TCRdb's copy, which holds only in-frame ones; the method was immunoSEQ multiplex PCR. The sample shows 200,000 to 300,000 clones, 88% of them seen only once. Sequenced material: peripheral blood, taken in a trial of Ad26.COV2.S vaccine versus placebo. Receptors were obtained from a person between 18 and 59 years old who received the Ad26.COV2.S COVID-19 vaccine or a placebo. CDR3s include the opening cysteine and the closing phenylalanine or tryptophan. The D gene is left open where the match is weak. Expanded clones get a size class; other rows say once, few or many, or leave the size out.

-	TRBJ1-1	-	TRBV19	CASSAGFTEAFF	TGTGCCAGTAGTGCAGGGTTCACTGAAGCTTTCTTT
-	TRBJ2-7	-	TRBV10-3	CAIKAAGLHEQYF	TGTGCCATCAAGGCGGCGGGGTTGCACGAGCAGTACTTC
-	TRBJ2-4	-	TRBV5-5	CASSLGAGPGFPKNIQYF	TGTGCCAGCAGCTTGGGGGCGGGCCCTGGGTTTCCCAAAAACATTCAGTACTTC
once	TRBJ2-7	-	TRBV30	CAWIQGYEQYF	TGTGCCTGGATTCAGGGGTACGAGCAGTACTTC
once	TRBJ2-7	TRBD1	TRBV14	CASSPLDRPGEQYF	TGTGCCAGCAGCCCTTTGGACAGGCCCGGCGAGCAGTACTTC
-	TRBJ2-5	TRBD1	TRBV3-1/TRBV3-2	CAVGQGDLGETQYF	TGTGCCGTGGGACAGGGGGACCTCGGGGAGACCCAGTACTTC
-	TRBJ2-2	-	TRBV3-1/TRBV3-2	CASRVGVNTGELFF	TGTGCCAGCCGAGTGGGAGTGAACACCGGGGAGCTGTTTTTT
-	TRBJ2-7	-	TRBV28	CASSLSGGPYEQYF	TGTGCCAGCAGTTTGTCTGGAGGCCCCTACGAGCAGTACTTC
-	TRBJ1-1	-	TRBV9	CASSVGGANTEAFF	TGTGCCAGCAGCGTAGGGGGGGCCAACACTGAAGCTTTCTTT
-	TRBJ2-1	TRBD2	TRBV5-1	CASRPGLAGVNEQFF	TGCGCCAGCCGGCCGGGACTAGCGGGAGTCAATGAGCAGTTCTTC
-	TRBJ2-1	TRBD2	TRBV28	CASSHPSGRALYNEQFF	TGTGCCAGCAGTCACCCTAGCGGGAGGGCCTTATACAATGAGCAGTTCTTC
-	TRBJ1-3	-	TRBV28	CASSFWGAGNTIYF	TGTGCCAGCAGTTTTTGGGGTGCTGGAAACACCATATATTTT
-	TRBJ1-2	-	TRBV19	CASSIVGTEGYGYTF	TGTGCCAGTAGTATAGTCGGGACGGAGGGTTATGGCTACACCTTC
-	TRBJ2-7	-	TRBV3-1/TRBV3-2	CASSPGPFQILYEQYF	TGTGCCAGCAGCCCGGGGCCATTCCAGATCCTATACGAGCAGTACTTC
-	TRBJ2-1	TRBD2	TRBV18	CASSLAGGPNEQFF	TGTGCCAGCTCACTGGCGGGAGGGCCCAATGAGCAGTTCTTC
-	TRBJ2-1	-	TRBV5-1	CASSLDGSSYNEQFF	TGCGCCAGCAGCTTGGATGGCAGCTCCTACAATGAGCAGTTCTTC
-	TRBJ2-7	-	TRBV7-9	CASSLGVSYEQYF	TGTGCCAGCAGCTTGGGTGTCTCCTACGAGCAGTACTTC
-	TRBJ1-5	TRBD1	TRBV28	CASSSPTGSRSTQHF	TGTGCCAGCAGTTCTCCGACAGGGTCCCGTTCGACCCAGCATTTT
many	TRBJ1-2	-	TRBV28	CASKNNRLRSHNYGYTF	TGTGCCAGCAAGAATAACAGGCTCCGCTCTCATAACTATGGCTACACCTTC
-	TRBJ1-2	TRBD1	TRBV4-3	CASSQGPPRDRAVYGYTF	TGCGCCAGCAGCCAAGGCCCCCCCCGGGACAGGGCGGTCTATGGCTACACCTTC
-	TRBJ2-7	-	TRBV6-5	CASSTTGQASYEQYF	TGTGCCAGCAGCACTACGGGACAAGCTTCCTACGAGCAGTACTTC
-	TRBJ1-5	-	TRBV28	CASSLRRSYQPQHF	TGTGCCAGCAGTTTAAGGCGCAGTTATCAGCCCCAGCATTTT
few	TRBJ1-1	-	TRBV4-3	CASSQGQGKNTEAFF	TGCGCCAGCAGCCAAGGCCAGGGGAAGAACACTGAAGCTTTCTTT
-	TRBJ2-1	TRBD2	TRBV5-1	CASSHGLAGGHNEQFF	TGCGCCAGCAGCCACGGACTAGCGGGGGGCCACAATGAGCAGTTCTTC
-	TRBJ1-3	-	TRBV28	CASSSFTGSSGNTIYF	TGTGCCAGCAGTTCATTCACAGGGTCATCTGGAAACACCATATATTTT
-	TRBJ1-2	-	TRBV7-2	CASTENYGYTF	TGTGCCAGCACCGAGAACTATGGCTACACCTTC
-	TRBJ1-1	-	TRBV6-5	CASRKEGGWNTEAFF	TGTGCCAGCAGAAAAGAGGGCGGATGGAACACTGAAGCTTTCTTT
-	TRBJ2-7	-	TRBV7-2	CASSTRTASYEQYF	TGTGCCAGCAGCACCCGGACTGCTTCCTACGAGCAGTACTTC
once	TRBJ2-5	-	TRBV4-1	CASSQDDSPWETQYF	TGCGCCAGCAGCCAAGATGACTCACCCTGGGAGACCCAGTACTTC
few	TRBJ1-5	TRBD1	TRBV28	CASSPRQGFSNQPQHF	TGTGCCAGCAGTCCCCGACAGGGGTTTAGCAATCAGCCCCAGCATTTT
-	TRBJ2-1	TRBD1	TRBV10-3	CAISESVGRGKNEQFF	TGTGCCATCAGTGAGTCCGTCGGCAGGGGGAAGAATGAGCAGTTCTTC
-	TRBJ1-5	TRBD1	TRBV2	CASSEAGTGYQPQHF	TGTGCCAGCAGTGAAGCCGGGACAGGGTATCAGCCCCAGCATTTT
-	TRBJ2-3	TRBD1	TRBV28	CASNGQGGDTQYF	TGTGCCAGCAACGGACAGGGAGGAGATACGCAGTATTTT
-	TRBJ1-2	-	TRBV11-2	CASSDPGAYGYTF	TGTGCCAGCAGCGATCCGGGGGCTTATGGCTACACCTTC
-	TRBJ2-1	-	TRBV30	CAWRGRDGRGGNEQFF	TGTGCCTGGAGGGGAAGGGATGGGCGAGGCGGCAATGAGCAGTTCTTC
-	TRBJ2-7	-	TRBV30	CAWSVGILEREQYF	TGTGCCTGGAGTGTAGGTATCCTGGAGCGGGAGCAGTACTTC
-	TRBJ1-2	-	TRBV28	CASSTTGPAGGYGYTF	TGTGCCAGCAGTACTACTGGGCCCGCGGGAGGCTATGGCTACACCTTC
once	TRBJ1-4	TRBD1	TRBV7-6	CASSLVPGQGNEKLFF	TGTGCCAGCAGCTTAGTCCCAGGACAGGGGAATGAAAAACTGTTTTTT
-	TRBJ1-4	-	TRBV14	CASSQEARTGEKLFF	TGTGCCAGCAGCCAAGAAGCCAGGACGGGTGAAAAACTGTTTTTT
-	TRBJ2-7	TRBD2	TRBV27	CASSSIAGGPYEQYF	TGTGCCAGCAGTTCCATAGCGGGAGGGCCTTACGAGCAGTACTTC
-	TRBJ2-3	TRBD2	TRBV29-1	CSVLAGASTDTQYF	TGCAGCGTTCTAGCGGGAGCTAGCACAGATACGCAGTATTTT
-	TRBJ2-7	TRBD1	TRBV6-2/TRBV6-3	CASSYSRTGYYEQYF	TGTGCCAGCAGTTACTCGAGGACAGGCTACTACGAGCAGTACTTC
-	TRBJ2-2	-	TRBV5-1	CASRWSREVTGELFF	TGCGCCAGCAGGTGGAGCAGGGAGGTCACCGGGGAGCTGTTTTTT
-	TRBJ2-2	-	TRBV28	CASSPSGPHTGELFF	TGTGCCAGCAGCCCTTCGGGACCACACACCGGGGAGCTGTTTTTT
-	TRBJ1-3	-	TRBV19	CASSIGSDSGNTIYF	TGTGCCAGTAGTATCGGCTCAGACTCTGGAAACACCATATATTTT
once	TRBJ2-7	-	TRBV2	CASNPPRGGHEQYF	TGTGCCAGCAACCCCCCGAGAGGTGGCCACGAGCAGTACTTC
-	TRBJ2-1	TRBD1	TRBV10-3	CAISESGQQGNEQFF	TGTGCCATCAGTGAGTCGGGACAACAGGGGAATGAGCAGTTCTTC
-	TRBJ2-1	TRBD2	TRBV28	CASSWGGSSGQRHNEQFF	TGTGCCAGCAGTTGGGGGGGGTCTAGCGGGCAACGCCACAATGAGCAGTTCTTC
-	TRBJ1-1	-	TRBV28	CASSHGGVGTEAFF	TGTGCCAGCAGTCATGGGGGGGTTGGTACTGAAGCTTTCTTT
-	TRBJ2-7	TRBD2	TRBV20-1	CSASSGGDISYEQYF	TGCAGTGCTAGTAGCGGGGGGGATATCTCCTACGAGCAGTACTTC
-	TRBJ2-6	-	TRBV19	CASSIKGTGANVLTF	TGTGCCAGTAGTATTAAGGGAACTGGGGCCAACGTCCTGACTTTC